The next 22 T cell receptor beta chains were all read from a single sample in a study of a mutant IDH1 vaccine in newly diagnosed glioma. Time point described: week 35, safety follow-up. In every dose of vaccine, 300 ug of mutant IDH1 20-mer peptide was given alongside topical imiquimod. No cognate antigen is known for these TCRs. Clones were sequenced by immunoSEQ multiplex PCR, and TCRdb holds only the in-frame ones, with some missing. This table holds under 35,000 clones, about 76% found once. Sequencing used PBMCs, obtained from a glioma patient whose treatment included an IDH1 peptide vaccine. Receptor source: a man in his fifties with glioma.

The chain couples TRBV4-3 to TRBJ2-5, with 8 bases that match TRBD1. Germline V gives CDR1 LGHNA, CDR2 YSLEER. The CDR3 totals 15 residues. The junction had 4 bases not matched to a gene; V was cut back by 0 bases and J by 4 bases. CDR3 DNA sequence: TGCGCCAGCAGCCAAGAATTCGACAGGGGAGAGACCCAGTACTTC. Translation: CASSQEFDRGETQYF.

This rearrangement joins TRBV6-1 to TRBJ1-1; tentative D call: TRBD1 (5 bases). This CDR3 contains 16 residues. CDR1 is MNHNS and CDR2 is SASEGT in the germline V gene. The ends were cut back, 0 bases at V and 3 bases at J, with 14 bases in the middle. The CDR3 protein is CASSEAGFGGYTEAFF. The CDR3 nucleotides are TGTGCCAGCAGTGAAGCGGGGTTCGGGGGGTACACTGAAGCTTTCTTT.

This clone showed up just once. The chain carries TRBV5-4 and TRBJ1-1, with 7 positions matching TRBD1. In germline, CDR1 is SGHNT, CDR2 YYREEE (reference sequence). This CDR3 comprises 14 residues. The V segment lost 4 bases and the J segment 7 bases; nucleotides outside the gene matches: 10. The CDR3 sequence: CASSVTGEGGEAFF. CDR3 coding DNA: TGTGCCAGCAGCGTTACAGGGGAAGGAGGTGAAGCTTTCTTT.

The genes are TRBV6-1 and TRBJ1-1; D not certain. The germline V gene encodes CDR1 MNHNS and CDR2 SASEGT. With 2 bases removed from V and 3 bases from J, the gap between germline ends came to 10 bases. This CDR3 spans 14 amino acids. The CDR3 is CASSESVSYTEAFF. DNA for the CDR3: TGTGCCAGCAGTGAATCGGTGTCCTACACTGAAGCTTTCTTT.

This clone was detected a few times. The chain recombines TRBV28 with TRBJ1-1; D gene unclear. The V and J ends lost 3 bases and 1 base respectively, with 9 bases between them. Per germline, CDR1 MDHEN and CDR2 SYDVKM. There are 14 residues in the CDR3. CDR3 sequence: CASSFLSENTEAFF. The CDR3 DNA sequence: TGTGCCAGCAGTTTTTTATCTGAGAACACTGAAGCTTTCTTT.

The chain employs TRBV5-1 and TRBJ2-5; no reliable D call. There are 14 residues in the CDR3. V was trimmed by 0 bases and J by 3 bases, leaving 9 bases between them. Germline lookup yields CDR1 SGHRS and CDR2 YFSETQ. CDR3 loop: CASSLGTEKETQYF. The CDR3 nucleotides read TGCGCCAGCAGCTTGGGGACGGAAAAAGAGACCCAGTACTTC.

The rearrangement joins TRBV5-5 to TRBJ1-2; 8 bases are a match to TRBD1. This CDR3 is 14 amino acids long. Trimming cost V 5 bases and J 4 bases; bases outside gene matches: 7. In germline, CDR1 is SGHKS, CDR2 YYEKEE (reference sequence). The CDR3 bases are TGTGCCAGCAGTTCCACAGGGGGGGCCTATGGCTACACCTTC. Residues: CASSSTGGAYGYTF.

V is TRBV19 and J is TRBJ1-2, with TRBD1 as a possible D gene (6 bases). This CDR3 is built from 14 residues. The V and J ends lost 2 bases and 5 bases respectively, with 12 bases between them. Germline CDR1 reads LNHDA; CDR2 reads SQIVND (reference sequence). CDR3 sequence reads: CASSISNREYGYTF. Written as DNA, the CDR3 is TGTGCCAGTAGTATATCTAACAGGGAGTATGGCTACACCTTC.

This clone was picked up a small number of times. V and J are TRBV7-9 and TRBJ1-2, with D maybe TRBD1 (5 bases). The ends were cut back, 3 bases at V and 8 bases at J, with 13 bases in the middle. The germline gives CDR1 SEHNR, CDR2 FQNEAQ (reference sequence). The CDR3 runs 13 residues. CDR3 sequence: CASSLGRANGYTF. Here the CDR3 DNA reads TGTGCCAGCAGCTTGGGCAGGGCGAACGGCTACACCTTC.

The DNA for the CDR3 is TGTGCCAGCACCAGGGGGTCCTCCTACACCTTC. The encoded protein is CASTRGSSYTF. The chain is built from TRBV6-5 and TRBJ1-2, with 7 bases matching TRBD1. CDR3 length: 11 amino acids. Germline trimming cut 7 bases from V and 10 bases from J; bases unmatched to any gene: 6. Germline V gene data show CDR1 as MNHEY and CDR2 as SVGAGI.

This clone is deemed medium-sized. The chain links TRBV29-1 to TRBJ2-7; 7 nucleotides agree with TRBD1. This CDR3 comprises 13 residues. Germline V CDR1 and CDR2: SQVTM, ANQGSEA. V gave up 1 base and J gave up 6 bases; unmatched junction bases: 6. The CDR3, as DNA: TGCAGCGTTGAAGGTCGAGGGGGCGCCGAGCAGTACTTC. Translating it yields CSVEGRGGAEQYF.

This clone came up a few times. The V and J genes are TRBV6-4 and TRBJ2-1; 14 bases agree with TRBD2. This CDR3 is 16 amino acids long. V lost 0 bases to trimming and J lost 6 bases; unmatched junction nucleotides: 1. The germline V gene has CDR1 MRHNA and CDR2 SNTAGT. CDR3 loop: CASSDSTSGGANEQFF. CDR3 DNA: TGTGCCAGCAGTGACTCGACTAGCGGGGGGGCCAATGAGCAGTTCTTC.

This chain links TRBV29-1 with TRBJ2-3; the D gene is possibly TRBD1 (7 bases). V was cut by 8 bases and J by 4 bases, with 16 bases left in between. The CDR3 covers 13 residues. From germline, CDR1 is SQVTM and CDR2 ANQGSEA. CDR3 region: CSFAGGRADTQYF. The CDR3 region has the DNA TGCAGCTTTGCAGGGGGGAGAGCAGATACGCAGTATTTT.

The gene calls are TRBV6-6 and TRBJ2-5, with TRBD2 identical over 8 bases. Per germline, CDR1 MNHNY and CDR2 SVGAGI (reference sequence). The CDR3 covers 15 residues. With 6 bases clipped from V and 1 base from J, the junction kept 7 bases outside the gene matches. The CDR3 sequence: CASSGSGAFQETQYF. The DNA of the CDR3 is TGTGCCAGCAGCGGTAGCGGGGCGTTCCAAGAGACCCAGTACTTC.

The chain uses TRBV4-1 and TRBJ1-1; D ambiguous. In germline, CDR1 is MGHRA, CDR2 YSYEKL. Trimming took off 0 bases at V and 0 bases at J, with 8 bases between the two ends. There are 15 residues in the CDR3. In DNA, the CDR3 is TGCGCCAGCAGCCAAGATGAAAGACTGAACACTGAAGCTTTCTTT. Residues: CASSQDERLNTEAFF.

V usage is TRBV2 and J usage is TRBJ1-2; D unresolved. Trimming pared 10 bases from V and 5 bases from J, leaving 20 bases between. CDR1 and CDR2 from the germline V gene are SNHLY and FYNNEI. The CDR3 totals 14 residues. CDR3 region: CATMGKKTTYGYTF. Written as DNA, the CDR3 is TGTGCCACCATGGGAAAGAAAACAACTTATGGCTACACCTTC.

The V and J genes are TRBV7-9 and TRBJ2-7, with 7 bases fitting TRBD1. CDR1 SEHNR and CDR2 FQNEAQ come from the germline V gene (reference sequence). With 5 bases clipped from V and 2 bases from J, the junction kept 6 bases outside the gene matches. This CDR3 is 14 amino acids long. The CDR3 coding sequence is TGTGCCAGCAGCCCAACAGGGGTTACCTACGAGCAGTACTTC. Protein sequence: CASSPTGVTYEQYF. The variable domain in full, completed from reference TRBV7-9 and TRBJ2-7, reads DTGVSQNPRHKITKRGQNVTFRCDPISEHNRLYWYRQTLGQGPEFLTYFQNEAQLEKSRLLSDRFSAERPKGSFSTLEIQRTEQGDSAMYLCASSPTGVTYEQYFGPGTRLTVT.

The V gene is TRBV27, the J gene TRBJ2-5, with unresolved D. Germline assignment: CDR1 MNHEY and CDR2 SMNVEV (reference sequence). CDR3 length: 14 residues. The ends were cut back, 0 bases at V and 2 bases at J, with 7 bases in the middle. The CDR3 DNA sequence: TGTGCCAGCAGTTTATCGGGCAGACAAGAGACCCAGTACTTC. Translating it yields CASSLSGRQETQYF.

The chain links TRBV30 to TRBJ2-7, with 7 bases aligning to TRBD2. This CDR3 region has 13 residues. V was pared by 5 bases and J by 3 bases, with 7 bases of the junction left unmatched. The germline gives CDR1 GTSNPN, CDR2 SVGIG (reference sequence). For the CDR3, the DNA is TGTGCCTGGGGTGGGAGGGGAAACTACGAGCAGTACTTC. As protein: CAWGGRGNYEQYF.

V is TRBV6-1 and J is TRBJ2-7; 11 bases match TRBD1. Germline CDR1 reads MNHNS; CDR2 reads SASEGT. The CDR3 is made up of 15 amino acids. J gave up 5 bases and V 6 bases, and 9 bases lay outside the gene matches. In DNA, the CDR3 is TGTGCCAGCAGACACCTCGGACAGGGGGCTGACGAGCAGTACTTC. Amino acids: CASRHLGQGADEQYF.

In this sample, this clone turned up a few times. The J gene is TRBJ1-5, the V gene TRBV30; D unresolved. Trimming cost V 0 bases and J 4 bases, with 7 bases left between them. Germline V gene sequence: CDR1 GTSNPN, CDR2 SVGIG (reference sequence). The CDR3 extends over 13 amino acids. The CDR3 sequence is CAWSVSRNQPQHF. CDR3 in DNA: TGTGCCTGGAGTGTATCCCGAAATCAGCCCCAGCATTTT. The full variable domain, in which reference TRBV30 and TRBJ1-5 provide the parts outside the CDR3, is SQTIHQWPATLVQPVGSPLSLECTVEGTSNPNLYWYRQAAGRGLQLLFYSVGIGQISSEVPQNLSASRPQDRQFILSSKKLLLSDSGFYLCAWSVSRNQPQHFGDGTRLSIL.

The gene calls are TRBV6-5 and TRBJ2-7; no clear D gene. Germline CDR1 and CDR2: MNHEY and SVGAGI. The CDR3 consists of 13 residues. Trimming cost V 10 bases and J 0 bases, with 13 bases left between them. The CDR3 bases are TGTGCCACCGGACGCGTCCTCTCCTACGAGCAGTACTTC. Its protein is CATGRVLSYEQYF.